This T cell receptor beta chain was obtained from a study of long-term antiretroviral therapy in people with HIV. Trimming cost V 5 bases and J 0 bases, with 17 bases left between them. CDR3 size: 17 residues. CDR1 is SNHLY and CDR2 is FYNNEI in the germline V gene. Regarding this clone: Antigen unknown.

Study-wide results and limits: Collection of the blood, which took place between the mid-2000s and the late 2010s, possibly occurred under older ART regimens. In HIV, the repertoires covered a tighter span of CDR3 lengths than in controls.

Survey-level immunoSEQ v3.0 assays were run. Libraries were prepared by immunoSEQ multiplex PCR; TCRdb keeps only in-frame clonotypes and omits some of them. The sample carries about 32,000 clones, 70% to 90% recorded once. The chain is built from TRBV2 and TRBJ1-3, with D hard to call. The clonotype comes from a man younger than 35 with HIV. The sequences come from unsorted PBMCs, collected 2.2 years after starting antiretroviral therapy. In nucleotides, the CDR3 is TGTGCCAGCAGTCCCCCCCGCCAGGACTTCTCTGGAAACACCATATATTTT. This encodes CASSPPRQDFSGNTIYF.